This T cell receptor (beta chain) was captured in a study of control samples from healthy donors and cancer patients. Sequenced by immunoSEQ multiplex PCR; TCRdb stores in-frame clones only, minus some. The sample contains about 50,000 clones, about 95% of which appear only once. CDR3 size: 15 residues. The V gene end was trimmed by 4 bases and the J gene end by 3 bases; junction bases not matched to a gene: 8. Germline assignment: CDR1 SGHRS and CDR2 YFSETQ. The sample consisted of blood. The source is a man aged 30-40 years in good health. This chain links TRBV5-1 with TRBJ1-1, with 8 bases fitting TRBD1. CDR3 amino acids: CASSAGQGMDTEAFF. CDR3 nucleotide sequence: TGCGCCAGCAGCGCCGGACAGGGAATGGACACTGAAGCTTTCTTT.